The rows below give T cell receptor beta chains drawn from one sample of a study of blood T cell repertoires in COVID-19. Assay: immunoSEQ multiplex PCR; the TCRdb copy retains only in-frame clones and omits some. The table lists about 200,000 clones, roughly 82% of them singletons, with about 13% in the top ten. Sequenced input: peripheral blood. Source of these receptors: a human donor in a cohort sampled during active COVID-19. Each CDR3 is given with its conserved first and last residue. A D gene is named only where the DNA matches it firmly. Where a row states a size, it is once, few, many or the class of an expanded clone; other rows omit it.

TGCGCCAGCGGGACTTATAGCACAGATACGCAGTATTTT,CASGTYSTDTQYF,.,.,TRBJ2-3,TRBV5-1
TGTGCCACCCTCGGGACTAGCGGGAGGGGGAACACCGGGGAGCTGTTTTTT,CATLGTSGRGNTGELFF,TRBD2,.,TRBJ2-2,TRBV28
TGTGCCAGCTCACCACCGGGACAGGGGGCGATACCCAGTGAGCAGTTCTTC,CASSPPGQGAIPSEQFF,TRBD1,.,TRBJ2-1,TRBV18
TGTGCCTGGAGCCGGTGGACTGAAGCTTTCTTT,CAWSRWTEAFF,.,once,TRBJ1-1,TRBV30
TGTGCCAGTAGTATGGTCCGCGGCTCCGGGTTCGGCAATCAGCCCCAGCATTTT,CASSMVRGSGFGNQPQHF,.,.,TRBJ1-5,TRBV19
TGTGCCAGCAGCGTCGCGGGAGCCAAAAACATTCAGTACTTC,CASSVAGAKNIQYF,.,.,TRBJ2-4,TRBV5-6
TGTGCCAGCAGCTTAGTTTCGGCTAGCGGGCCCTACAATGAGCAGTTCTTC,CASSLVSASGPYNEQFF,TRBD2,.,TRBJ2-1,TRBV11-2
TGTGCCAGCAGTTACTCCGGGAGAGGCTCCTACGAGCAGTACTTC,CASSYSGRGSYEQYF,.,.,TRBJ2-7,TRBV6-5
TGTGCCTGGGAACCGGGACAGAGCTACGAGCAGTACTTC,CAWEPGQSYEQYF,TRBD1,.,TRBJ2-7,TRBV30
TGTGCCAGCAGCCAAGAACGGAACAGAGTGGCTGAAGCTTTCTTT,CASSQERNRVAEAFF,.,.,TRBJ1-1,TRBV3-1/TRBV3-2
TGTGCCAGCAGAGCTAGCGGGAGGGCCGGCGATACGCAGTATTTT,CASRASGRAGDTQYF,TRBD2,.,TRBJ2-3,TRBV27
TGTGCCAGCAGCTTGGCACTAGCGGAGTGGGGTTATACGCAGTATTTT,CASSLALAEWGYTQYF,TRBD2,.,TRBJ2-3,TRBV5-5
TGTGCCAGCAGCCGGACAGGGATCATGGACACCGGGGAGCTGTTTTTT,CASSRTGIMDTGELFF,TRBD1,.,TRBJ2-2,TRBV7-9
TGCGCCAGCAGCCAACCTCCCGGGCCCCTCCACTTT,CASSQPPGPLHF,.,.,TRBJ1-6,TRBV4-1
TGTGCCAGCAGCCGAGTAGCGGTAAACACCGGGGAGCTGTTTTTT,CASSRVAVNTGELFF,.,once,TRBJ2-2,TRBV6-5
TGTGCCTCGACAGGGGATATCCGGAAGGAGCAGTACTTC,CASTGDIRKEQYF,TRBD1,.,TRBJ2-7,TRBV10-3